This is a list of T cell receptor beta chains from one sample in a study of T cell responses to AZD1222 COVID-19 vaccine. The data were produced by immunoSEQ multiplex PCR, yet TCRdb's version contains in-frame clones alone and is incomplete. The data show 110,000 to 150,000 clones, roughly 93% seen once. The sample here was peripheral blood, taken 28 days after the second AZD1222 dose. All receptors come from an adult who received the AZD1222 COVID-19 vaccine. Each CDR3 is given with its conserved first and last residue. Fields, in order: V gene, J gene, CDR3 protein.

v_gene: TRBV28; j_gene: TRBJ2-1; CDR3aa: CASSVPGQGSGFF
v_gene: TRBV6-6; j_gene: TRBJ2-7; CDR3aa: CASSRGQGWSSYEQYF
v_gene: TRBV19; j_gene: TRBJ1-2; CDR3aa: CASSIETEHGYTF
v_gene: TRBV5-6; j_gene: TRBJ2-1; CDR3aa: CASSPRTSGGNEQFF
v_gene: TRBV3-1/TRBV3-2; j_gene: TRBJ2-1; CDR3aa: CASSLGTGGGEQFF
v_gene: TRBV10-1; j_gene: TRBJ1-5; CDR3aa: CASRKGGDQPQHF
v_gene: TRBV9; j_gene: TRBJ1-5; CDR3aa: CASSVAPFPQLPQHF
v_gene: TRBV24-1; j_gene: TRBJ2-5; CDR3aa: CATSDPGLGGTQYF
v_gene: TRBV6-5; j_gene: TRBJ1-2; CDR3aa: CASSPTGGAYGYTF
v_gene: TRBV9; j_gene: TRBJ1-2; CDR3aa: CASSVGTAKTNYGYTF
v_gene: TRBV18; j_gene: TRBJ1-3; CDR3aa: CASSPTTASGNTIYF
v_gene: TRBV4-1; j_gene: TRBJ2-3; CDR3aa: CASSLPPWREGTDTQYF
v_gene: TRBV5-1; j_gene: TRBJ1-1; CDR3aa: CASSSQGGTEAFF
v_gene: TRBV6-2/TRBV6-3; j_gene: TRBJ2-3; CDR3aa: CASRPYQGMADTQYF
v_gene: TRBV19; j_gene: TRBJ1-2; CDR3aa: CASGRAAGLLYGYTF
v_gene: TRBV5-1; j_gene: TRBJ1-2; CDR3aa: CASSSSDRAFYGYTF
v_gene: TRBV7-9; j_gene: TRBJ2-7; CDR3aa: CASGNRGQAGEQYF
v_gene: TRBV4-2; j_gene: TRBJ2-3; CDR3aa: CASSLKTAGGDTDTQYF
v_gene: TRBV5-1; j_gene: TRBJ2-3; CDR3aa: CASSPIPGPTDTQYF
v_gene: TRBV6-5; j_gene: TRBJ1-1; CDR3aa: CASARTGGNTEAFF
v_gene: TRBV13; j_gene: TRBJ1-1; CDR3aa: CAIQGQLNTEAFF